Below, one TCR beta chain is given with its context. Original processing notes: Amplification of reference gene primers was used by the study to estimate nucleated cell counts. Some clones are missing from TCRdb's copy, which holds only in-frame ones; the method was immunoSEQ multiplex PCR. V and J calls and clone size are those listed in that table; D and trimming were worked out from the DNA. The sample carries some 230,000 clones, around 82% recorded once. V lost 1 base to trimming and J lost 3 bases, with 9 bases between them. The CDR3 is made up of 14 amino acids. Germline lookup yields CDR1 SEHNR and CDR2 FQNEAQ (reference sequence). The data stem from a study of blood T cell repertoires in COVID-19. Turning to the study itself: Researchers got acute and convalescent COVID-19 samples from the United States, Italy and Spain. T cells, B-cell-depleted T cells, or PBMCs provided the cDNA or gDNA that served as material.

This sequence joins TRBV7-9 and TRBJ1-1; D is perhaps TRBD1 (5 bases). This TCR was sampled from an older woman with acute or convalescent COVID-19. The sequenced sample was peripheral blood. CDR3 DNA: TGTGCCAGCAGCTTAGATTGGGGGGACACTGAAGCTTTCTTT. This gives the protein CASSLDWGDTEAFF.